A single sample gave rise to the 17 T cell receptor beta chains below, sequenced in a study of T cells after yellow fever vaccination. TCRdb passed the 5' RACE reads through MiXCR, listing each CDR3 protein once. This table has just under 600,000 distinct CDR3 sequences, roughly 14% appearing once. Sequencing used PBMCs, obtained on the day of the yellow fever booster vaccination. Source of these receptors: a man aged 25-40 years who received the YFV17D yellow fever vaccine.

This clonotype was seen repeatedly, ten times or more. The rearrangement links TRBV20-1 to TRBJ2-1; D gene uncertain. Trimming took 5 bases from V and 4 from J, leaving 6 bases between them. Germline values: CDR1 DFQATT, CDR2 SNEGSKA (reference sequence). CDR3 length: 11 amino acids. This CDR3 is CSAPSYNEQFF. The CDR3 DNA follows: TGCAGTGCTCCGTCTTACAATGAGCAGTTCTTC.

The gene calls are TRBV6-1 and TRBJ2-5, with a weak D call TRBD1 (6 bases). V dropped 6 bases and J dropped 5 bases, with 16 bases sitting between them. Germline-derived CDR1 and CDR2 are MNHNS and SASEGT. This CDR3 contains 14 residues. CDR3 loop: CASRAMGHPETQYF. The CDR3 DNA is TGTGCCAGCAGGGCAATGGGACATCCGGAGACCCAGTACTTC.

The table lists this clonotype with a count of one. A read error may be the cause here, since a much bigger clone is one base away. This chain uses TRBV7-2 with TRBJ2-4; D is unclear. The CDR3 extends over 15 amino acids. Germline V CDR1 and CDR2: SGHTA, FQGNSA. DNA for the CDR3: TGTGCCAGCAGCTTAGTGGCGTTAGCCAAAACCATTCAGTACTTC. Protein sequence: CASSLVALAKTIQYF.

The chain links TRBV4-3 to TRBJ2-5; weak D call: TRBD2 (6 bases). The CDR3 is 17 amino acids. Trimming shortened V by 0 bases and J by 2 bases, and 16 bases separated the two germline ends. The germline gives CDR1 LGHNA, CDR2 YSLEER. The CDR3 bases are TGCGCCAGCAGCCAAGATTCGTCTAGCGCTAGTCAAGAGACCCAGTACTTC. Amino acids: CASSQDSSSASQETQYF.

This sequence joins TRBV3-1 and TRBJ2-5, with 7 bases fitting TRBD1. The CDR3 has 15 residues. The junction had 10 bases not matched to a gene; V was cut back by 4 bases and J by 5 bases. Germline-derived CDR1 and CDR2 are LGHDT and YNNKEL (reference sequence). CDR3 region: CASSPLRTGGETQYF. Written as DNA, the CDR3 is TGTGCCAGCAGCCCCCTCCGGACAGGCGGGGAGACCCAGTACTTC.

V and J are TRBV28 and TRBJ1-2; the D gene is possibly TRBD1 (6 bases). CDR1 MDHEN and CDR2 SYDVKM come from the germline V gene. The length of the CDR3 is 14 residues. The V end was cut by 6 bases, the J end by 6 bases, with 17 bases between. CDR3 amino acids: CASRSTGTSHGYTF. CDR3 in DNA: TGTGCCAGCAGATCCACCGGGACATCCCATGGCTACACCTTC.

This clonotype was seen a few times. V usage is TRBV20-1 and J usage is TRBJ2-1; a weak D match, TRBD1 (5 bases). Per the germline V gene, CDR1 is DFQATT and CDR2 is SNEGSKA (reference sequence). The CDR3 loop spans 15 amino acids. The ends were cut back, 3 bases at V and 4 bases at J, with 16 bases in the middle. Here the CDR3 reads CSARGRVGIYNEQFF. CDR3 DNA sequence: TGCAGTGCTAGGGGCAGGGTGGGTATTTACAATGAGCAGTTCTTC.

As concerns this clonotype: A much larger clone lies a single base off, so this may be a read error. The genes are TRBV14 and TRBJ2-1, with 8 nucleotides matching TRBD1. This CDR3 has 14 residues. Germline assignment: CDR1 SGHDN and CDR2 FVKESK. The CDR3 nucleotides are TGTGCCAGCAGCGGCCAGGGGGCTTACAATGAGCACTTCTTC. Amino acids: CASSGQGAYNEHFF.

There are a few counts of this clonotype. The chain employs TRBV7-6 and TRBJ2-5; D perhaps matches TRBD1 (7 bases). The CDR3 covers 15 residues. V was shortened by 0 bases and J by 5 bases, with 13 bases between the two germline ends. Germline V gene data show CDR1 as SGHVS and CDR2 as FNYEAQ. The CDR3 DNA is TGTGCCAGCAGCTTAGCCCTCGGAGGGGGCGAGACCCAGTACTTC. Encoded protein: CASSLALGGGETQYF.

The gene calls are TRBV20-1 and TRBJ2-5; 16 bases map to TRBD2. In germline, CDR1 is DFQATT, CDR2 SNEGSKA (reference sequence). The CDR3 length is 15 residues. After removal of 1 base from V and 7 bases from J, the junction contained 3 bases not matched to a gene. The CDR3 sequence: CSARVGLAGGTTQYF. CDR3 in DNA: TGCAGTGCTAGAGTGGGACTAGCGGGAGGGACGACCCAGTACTTC.

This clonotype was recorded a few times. The CDR3 is CASSEGGGQLETQYF. Here the CDR3 DNA reads TGTGCCAGCAGTGAGGGGGGAGGCCAACTAGAGACCCAGTACTTC. This chain joins TRBV25-1 and TRBJ2-5; a weak D match, TRBD2 (6 bases). This CDR3 is built from 15 residues. Germline lookup yields CDR1 MGHDK and CDR2 SYGVNS. V was cut by 3 bases and J by 4 bases, with 15 bases left in between.

CDR3 nucleotides: TGCAGTGCTAGTTATTACAATGAGCAGTTCTTC. Amino acids: CSASYYNEQFF. The V call is TRBV20-1, the J call TRBJ2-1; no clear D gene. Germline values: CDR1 DFQATT, CDR2 SNEGSKA (reference sequence). The CDR3 length is 11 residues. Trimming removed 3 bases from V and 4 bases from J, with 4 bases in between.

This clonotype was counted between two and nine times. CDR3 sequence: CASSSRPGTPRRNEQFF. CDR3 in DNA: TGTGCCAGCAGTTCCAGACCCGGGACCCCCCGTAGAAATGAGCAGTTCTTC. The chain links TRBV12-3 or TRBV12-4 to TRBJ2-1; possibly TRBD1 or TRBD2 for D (5 bases each). The CDR3 sequence is 17 residues long. V lost 4 bases to trimming and J lost 7 bases, with 23 bases between them.

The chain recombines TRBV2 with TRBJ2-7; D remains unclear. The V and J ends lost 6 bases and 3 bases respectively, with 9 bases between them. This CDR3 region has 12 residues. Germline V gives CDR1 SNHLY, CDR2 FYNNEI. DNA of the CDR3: TGTGCCAGCAGGGAGCTCGTCTACGAGCAGTACTTC. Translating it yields CASRELVYEQYF.

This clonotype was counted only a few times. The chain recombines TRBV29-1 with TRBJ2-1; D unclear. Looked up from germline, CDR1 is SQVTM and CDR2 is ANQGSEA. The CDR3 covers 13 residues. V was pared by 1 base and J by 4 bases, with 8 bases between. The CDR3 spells CSVEAQIYNEQFF. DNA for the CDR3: TGCAGCGTTGAAGCACAAATTTACAATGAGCAGTTCTTC.

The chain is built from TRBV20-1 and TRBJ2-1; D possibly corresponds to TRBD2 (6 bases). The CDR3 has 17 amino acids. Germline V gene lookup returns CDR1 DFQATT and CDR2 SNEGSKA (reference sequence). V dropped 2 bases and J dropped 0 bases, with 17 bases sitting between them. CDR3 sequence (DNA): TGCAGTGCTAGAAGCTCATCGGGAGACAGCTCCTACAATGAGCAGTTCTTC. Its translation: CSARSSSGDSSYNEQFF.

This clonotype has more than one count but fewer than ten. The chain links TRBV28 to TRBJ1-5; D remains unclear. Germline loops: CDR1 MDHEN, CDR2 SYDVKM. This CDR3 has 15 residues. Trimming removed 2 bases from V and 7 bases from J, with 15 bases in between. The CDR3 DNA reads TGTGCCAGCAGTTTAGGTAGCGGTGCGGGGCAGCCCCAGCATTTT. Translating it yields CASSLGSGAGQPQHF.